The 23 T cell receptor beta chains below were found in one sample sequenced in a study of T cell responses to AZD1222 COVID-19 vaccine. Sequencing used immunoSEQ multiplex PCR; TCRdb keeps in-frame clones, though not all of them. Of 150,000 to 200,000 clones listed, roughly 90% were seen once; the top ten hold less than 3%. This sample comprised peripheral blood, obtained on day 0 of AZD1222 vaccination. The receptors were sampled from an adult in good health.

The chain uses TRBV7-2 and TRBJ1-2; D is unclear. The CDR3 spans 14 residues. Trimming cost V 3 bases and J 8 bases, with 16 bases left between them. Germline-derived CDR1 and CDR2 are SGHTA and FQGNSA. The CDR3 sequence is CASSLDPQHDGYTF. The CDR3 bases are TGTGCCAGCAGCTTGGACCCTCAGCACGACGGCTACACCTTC.

This chain uses TRBV19 with TRBJ1-6; D gene uncertain. The CDR3 is 14 residues long. Germline loops: CDR1 LNHDA, CDR2 SQIVND (reference sequence). Trimming removed 6 bases at V and 0 bases at J, with 6 bases between. CDR3 in amino acids: CASRQSSYNSPLHF. In DNA, the CDR3 is TGTGCCAGTAGGCAGAGCTCCTATAATTCACCCCTCCACTTT.

The chain employs TRBV2 and TRBJ1-1, with 8 nucleotides matching TRBD1. CDR1 and CDR2 from the germline V gene are SNHLY and FYNNEI. J lost 0 bases, V lost 6 bases, and 3 bases had no gene match. The CDR3 extends over 14 amino acids. CDR3 in amino acids: CASRRQGLNTEAFF. The DNA of the CDR3 is TGTGCCAGCAGACGACAGGGGTTGAACACTGAAGCTTTCTTT. The complete variable domain, with remaining parts taken from reference TRBV2 and TRBJ1-1, reads EPEVTQTPSHQVTQMGQEVILRCVPISNHLYFYWYRQILGQKVEFLVSFYNNEISEKSEIFDDQFSVERPDGSNFTLKIRSTKLEDSAMYFCASRRQGLNTEAFFGQGTRLTVV.

The rearrangement links TRBV6-5 to TRBJ1-2; D unclear. This CDR3 is 16 amino acids long. CDR1 MNHEY and CDR2 SVGAGI come from the germline V gene. V was trimmed by 0 bases and J by 1 base, leaving 12 bases between them. CDR3 residues: CASSYSTSVVNYGYTF. For the CDR3, the DNA is TGTGCCAGCAGTTACTCGACTTCAGTGGTTAACTATGGCTACACCTTC.

The chain couples TRBV29-1 to TRBJ2-2; TRBD2 matches at 13 bases. The V gene end was trimmed by 6 bases and the J gene end by 6 bases; junction bases not matched to a gene: 4. The germline CDR1 and CDR2 sequences are SQVTM and ANQGSEA. The CDR3 totals 14 residues. Written as DNA, the CDR3 is TGCAGCGTCCGGACTAGCGGGAGACCCGGGGAGCTGTTTTTT. It is translated as CSVRTSGRPGELFF.

This clone came up a few times. The chain carries TRBV7-9 and TRBJ2-2; 8 nucleotides agree with TRBD2. The CDR3 covers 18 residues. The germline CDR1 and CDR2 sequences are SEHNR and FQNEAQ (reference sequence). Trimming cost V 5 bases and J 4 bases; bases outside gene matches: 15. CDR3: CASSPPGRAISSTGELFF. The DNA for the CDR3 is TGTGCCAGCAGCCCCCCCGGGAGGGCGATTTCATCCACCGGGGAGCTGTTTTTT.

The rearrangement joins TRBV12-3 or TRBV12-4 to TRBJ1-1, with a possible D match to TRBD1 (5 bases). The CDR3 loop spans 12 amino acids. V lost 5 bases and J 9 bases, leaving 13 bases between the germline ends. The CDR3 DNA reads as TGTGCCAGCAGTACACAGGTGTGGAAAGCTTTCTTT. Residues: CASSTQVWKAFF.

The rearrangement links TRBV5-1 to TRBJ2-1; D possibly corresponds to TRBD2 (5 bases). Germline CDR1 reads SGHRS; CDR2 reads YFSETQ. The CDR3 spans 16 residues. V lost 1 base and J lost 9, with 20 bases in between. CDR3 DNA sequence: TGCGCCAGCAGCTTGCGGGTCGGGAATATGGTGGGTGAGCAGTTCTTC. Encoded protein: CASSLRVGNMVGEQFF. Combining the CDR3 with reference TRBV5-1 and TRBJ2-1 gives the whole variable domain KAGVTQTPRYLIKTRGQQVTLSCSPISGHRSVSWYQQTPGQGLQFLFEYFSETQRNKGNFPGRFSGRQFSNSRSEMNVSTLELGDSALYLCASSLRVGNMVGEQFFGPGTRLTVL.

This chain uses TRBV28 with TRBJ2-1; 8 nucleotides match TRBD2. This CDR3 comprises 12 residues. The V segment lost 3 bases and the J segment 9 bases; nucleotides outside the gene matches: 1. Germline V CDR1 and CDR2: MDHEN, SYDVKM. CDR3 bases: TGTGCCAGCAGTTTGCTAGCGGGTGAGCAGTTCTTC. Its translation: CASSLLAGEQFF.

The CDR3 protein is CASSFLADTQYF. The CDR3 DNA follows: TGCGCCAGCAGCTTTTTGGCAGATACGCAGTATTTT. This chain joins TRBV5-1 and TRBJ2-3; D uncertain. Germline V lookup: CDR1 SGHRS, CDR2 YFSETQ. The CDR3 has 12 amino acids. The V end lost 2 bases, the J end lost 4 bases, and 5 bases lay between the germline ends.

The J gene is TRBJ2-7, the V gene TRBV6-5; D is unclear. V was trimmed by 2 bases and J by 0 bases, leaving 8 bases between them. The CDR3 loop spans 14 amino acids. Germline V gene data show CDR1 as MNHEY and CDR2 as SVGAGI. CDR3 in amino acids: CASSYRVNSYEQYF. The CDR3 DNA follows: TGTGCCAGCAGTTACCGGGTTAACTCCTACGAGCAGTACTTC.

This clone showed up just a few times. V and J are TRBV7-8 and TRBJ1-2; possibly TRBD1 for D (5 bases). CDR3 length equals 14 residues. V gave up 5 bases and J gave up 7 bases, with 17 bases separating them. Germline V CDR1 and CDR2: SGHVS, FQNEAQ. The CDR3 loop is CASSRDSRGGGYTF. The CDR3 DNA is TGTGCCAGCAGCCGGGACTCTCGGGGGGGTGGCTACACCTTC.

The rearrangement uses TRBV18 and TRBJ1-6, with a possible D match to TRBD1 (6 bases). V dropped 2 bases and J dropped 7 bases, with 15 bases sitting between them. The CDR3 is made up of 16 amino acids. Germline V lookup: CDR1 KGHSH, CDR2 LQKENI. The CDR3 nucleotides read TGTGCCAGCTCACCAAAAGGCACAGGACAGAATTCACCCCTCCACTTT. This sequence encodes CASSPKGTGQNSPLHF.

The V and J genes are TRBV27 and TRBJ2-7; D is unclear. Deletions cut 3 bases from V and 3 bases from J, with 9 bases between. Germline CDR1 reads MNHEY; CDR2 reads SMNVEV (reference sequence). This CDR3 contains 13 residues. In DNA form, the CDR3 reads TGTGCCAGCAGTTTTGGTGGCAGCTACGAGCAGTACTTC. Its translation is CASSFGGSYEQYF.

This clone came up a few times. In DNA form, the CDR3 reads TGTGCCAGCAGCTTATCTTTAGGATGGGGGGACAGAGATCTGTCCGAGCAGTACTTC. Its protein product is CASSLSLGWGDRDLSEQYF. The rearrangement links TRBV11-2 to TRBJ2-7; D might be TRBD1 (7 bases). Trimming removed 2 bases at V and 6 bases at J, with 29 bases between. Per the germline V gene, CDR1 is SGHAT and CDR2 is FQNNGV. The CDR3 runs to 19 residues. The variable domain in full, completed from reference TRBV11-2 and TRBJ2-7, reads EAGVAQSPRYKIIEKRQSVAFWCNPISGHATLYWYQQILGQGPKLLIQFQNNGVVDDSQLPKDRFSAERLKGVDSTLKIQPAKLEDSAVYLCASSLSLGWGDRDLSEQYFGPGTRLTVT.

For this clone: This specimen includes other DNA sequences encoding the same CDR3. This chain links TRBV6-5 with TRBJ2-7, with TRBD2 as a possible D gene (5 bases). Germline CDR1 and CDR2: MNHEY and SVGAGI. The CDR3 sequence is 14 residues long. Deletions cut 2 bases from V and 0 bases from J, with 8 bases between. The CDR3 coding sequence is TGTGCCAGCAGTTACCAGCGGAGCTCCTACGAGCAGTACTTC. The encoded protein is CASSYQRSSYEQYF.

The rearrangement uses TRBV5-1 and TRBJ1-1; tentative D call: TRBD1 (6 bases). CDR3 length: 12 residues. Per germline, CDR1 SGHRS and CDR2 YFSETQ. The ends were cut back, 3 bases at V and 8 bases at J, with 11 bases in the middle. CDR3 in DNA: TGCGCCAGCAGCTCAGAGGGACAAGAAGCTTTCTTT. Translated: CASSSEGQEAFF.

The V and J genes are TRBV6-2 or TRBV6-3 and TRBJ2-7; TRBD2 aligns across 8 bases. CDR1 is MNHEY, CDR2 SVGEGT, per germline. V lost 5 bases and J lost 3; bases outside the gene matches: 6. The CDR3 is made up of 14 amino acids. The CDR3 sequence is CASSIRGGNYEQYF. DNA for the CDR3: TGTGCCAGCAGTATACGGGGGGGCAACTACGAGCAGTACTTC.

This clone was found a few times. This chain uses TRBV28 with TRBJ1-5; D remains ambiguous. Trimming took off 3 bases at V and 5 bases at J, with 20 bases between the two ends. CDR1 and CDR2 from the germline V gene are MDHEN and SYDVKM. This CDR3 contains 17 residues. The CDR3 is CASSFPYRRVGDQPQHF. CDR3 DNA: TGTGCCAGCAGTTTCCCCTACCGTCGGGTCGGGGATCAGCCCCAGCATTTT.

The J gene is TRBJ1-2, the V gene TRBV18; TRBD1 matches at 11 bases. In germline, CDR1 is KGHSH, CDR2 LQKENI. V lost 1 base and J lost 8; bases outside the gene matches: 6. The CDR3 is 15 amino acids. In DNA, the CDR3 is TGTGCCAGCTCACCACGGGGGACAGGGGGACGCGGCTACACCTTC. Its protein is CASSPRGTGGRGYTF.

The DNA for the CDR3 is TGTGCCAGCAGTTTAGACAGGGGCAATCAGCCCCAGCATTTT. Translating gives CASSLDRGNQPQHF. The chain combines TRBV27 with TRBJ1-5, with 7 bases matching TRBD1. This CDR3 is built from 14 residues. Germline trimming cut 2 bases from V and 2 bases from J; bases unmatched to any gene: 0. The germline V gene has CDR1 MNHEY and CDR2 SMNVEV (reference sequence).

This clone has a single count. This sequence joins TRBV5-1 and TRBJ2-1; 7 nucleotides match TRBD2. This CDR3 region has 16 residues. Trimming cost V 0 bases and J 4 bases; bases outside gene matches: 7. In germline, CDR1 is SGHRS, CDR2 YFSETQ. DNA for the CDR3: TGCGCCAGCAGCTTGGCGGCGGGAGCGGGATACAATGAGCAGTTCTTC. Amino acids: CASSLAAGAGYNEQFF.

The chain recombines TRBV2 with TRBJ2-1; 7 positions match TRBD2. Germline CDR1 and CDR2: SNHLY and FYNNEI. The CDR3 runs 13 residues. The junction had 6 bases not matched to a gene; V was cut back by 7 bases and J by 6 bases. The CDR3 region has the DNA TGTGCCAGCACGGGGGGTAGGATCAATGAGCAGTTCTTC. This translates into CASTGGRINEQFF.